What follows are 6 T cell receptor beta chains derived from one specimen sequenced in a study of blood T cell repertoires in COVID-19. TCRdb keeps only in-frame clones here, not all; method: immunoSEQ multiplex PCR. The sample lists 180,000 or so clones; roughly 81% were seen once. The sample consisted of peripheral blood. The receptors originated from a man aged 35 to 55 who had recovered from COVID-19.

The rearrangement uses TRBV19 and TRBJ2-2, with 8 bases lining up with TRBD1. V lost 8 bases to trimming and J lost 5 bases; unmatched junction nucleotides: 7. The CDR3 contains 14 residues. Germline values: CDR1 LNHDA, CDR2 SQIVND (reference sequence). The chain's CDR3 is CASRDGDRTGELFF. CDR3 coding DNA: TGTGCCAGTCGGGACGGGGACAGGACCGGGGAGCTGTTTTTT.

The chain uses TRBV7-6 and TRBJ2-1; TRBD2 matches at 9 bases. V was clipped by 0 bases and J by 7 bases; unmatched bases: 7. CDR1 and CDR2 from the germline V gene are SGHVS and FNYEAQ. The CDR3 has 16 amino acids. CDR3 nucleotide sequence: TGTGCCAGCAGCTTAGCCCCCGCGGGGGGGCCGAATGAGCAGTTCTTC. Amino acids: CASSLAPAGGPNEQFF.

The chain is built from TRBV29-1 and TRBJ2-1; D gene ambiguous. V lost 3 bases and J 0 bases, leaving 9 bases between the germline ends. CDR1 is SQVTM, CDR2 ANQGSEA, per germline. This CDR3 spans 14 amino acids. CDR3 sequence: CSVEIRNSYNEQFF. As DNA, the CDR3 is TGCAGCGTTGAGATCAGAAACTCCTACAATGAGCAGTTCTTC.

The chain links TRBV5-1 to TRBJ2-1; TRBD2 aligns across 11 bases. Germline-derived CDR1 and CDR2 are SGHRS and YFSETQ. The CDR3 is 16 amino acids. Trimming removed 5 bases from V and 6 bases from J; junction bases left unmatched: 10. The CDR3 sequence is CASRSPGTSGFNEQFF. The CDR3 DNA follows: TGCGCCAGCAGGTCACCCGGGACTAGCGGTTTCAATGAGCAGTTCTTC.

The CDR3 protein is CASSLDSGGAPNSPLHF. For the CDR3, the DNA is TGTGCCAGCAGCTTGGACTCCGGGGGAGCACCTAATTCACCCCTCCACTTT. The V call is TRBV5-4, the J call TRBJ1-6, with TRBD1 as a possible D gene (5 bases). The CDR3 consists of 17 residues. Trimming removed 0 bases from V and 6 bases from J, with 16 bases in between. CDR1 SGHNT and CDR2 YYREEE come from the germline V gene (reference sequence). Together with reference TRBV5-4 and TRBJ1-6, the CDR3 gives the full variable domain: ETGVTQSPTHLIKTRGQQVTLRCSSQSGHNTVSWYQQALGQGPQFIFQYYREEENGRGNFPPRFSGLQFPNYSSELNVNALELDDSALYLCASSLDSGGAPNSPLHFGNGTRLTVT.

Here the CDR3 DNA reads TGTGCCAGCCTCAGCACTACCTACGAGCAGTACTTC. Residues: CASLSTTYEQYF. This chain links TRBV6-5 with TRBJ2-7; D is ambiguous. This CDR3 region has 12 residues. V shed 8 bases and J shed 2 bases, with 10 bases lying between them. Germline CDR1 is MNHEY and CDR2 is SVGAGI.